The entry that follows covers one T cell receptor beta chain sequence. Antigen unknown. The sample is drawn from a study of T-cell memory formation after mild COVID-19. About the research overall: The TCR clusters were mostly specific to one donor.

The study, taken as a whole, reports: Clones that contracted from day 15 to 85 had balanced CD4/CD8; later expanders were CD4+ biased. Cross-reactive memory seemingly joined, as some responding clones were found in pre-infection memory.

V lost 4 bases and J lost 2, with 8 bases in between. CDR1 DFQATT and CDR2 SNEGSKA come from the germline V gene (reference sequence). The CDR3 covers 12 residues. TCRdb reanalysed the 5' RACE reads using MiXCR and keeps one entry per CDR3 protein. The sample has around 300,000 distinct CDR3 sequences, approximately 20% seen once; the top ten hold 20% to 25%. The chain employs TRBV20-1 and TRBJ1-2, with D perhaps TRBD1 (5 bases). Source material: PBMCs or a T cell subset sorted from them (not recorded which). The TCR comes from a man aged 18 to 29 who had mild COVID-19 (a few samples of this study predate the infection). Cell type and time point are not known. The CDR3 DNA follows: TGCAGTGCTACGACAGAAAACTATGGCTACACCTTC. This gives the protein CSATTENYGYTF.